Listed below are T cell receptor beta chains from one sample, sequenced in a study of T-cell memory formation after mild COVID-19. TCRdb re-called the 5' RACE reads with MiXCR, one entry per CDR3 protein. Altogether hundreds of thousands of distinct CDR3 sequences are present, more than 15% being singletons, with the ten largest covering around 23%. Sequences were obtained from PBMCs or a T cell subset sorted from them (not recorded which). The receptors come from a man in his late teens or twenties who had mild COVID-19 (a few samples of this study predate the infection). Cell type and time point are not known. CDR3s include the opening cysteine and the closing phenylalanine or tryptophan. The D gene is left open where the match is weak. Expanded clones get a size class; other rows say once, few or many, or leave the size out.

J: TRBJ1-2; size: few; D: .; V: TRBV7-9; CDR3: CASSPRDGNYGYTF; DNA: TGTGCCAGCAGCCCGCGGGACGGGAACTATGGCTACACCTTC
J: TRBJ1-6; size: few; D: .; V: TRBV12-3/TRBV12-4; CDR3: CASSLQEGSPLHF; DNA: TGTGCCAGCAGTTTACAGGAGGGTTCACCCCTCCACTTT
J: TRBJ1-3; size: few; D: .; V: TRBV7-2; CDR3: CASSSDSGNTIYF; DNA: TGTGCCAGCAGCTCGGACTCTGGAAACACCATATATTTT
J: TRBJ2-6; size: few; D: .; V: TRBV11-3; CDR3: CASSLGGLSGANVLTF; DNA: TGTGCCAGCAGCTTGGGGGGGCTCTCTGGGGCCAACGTCCTGACTTTC
J: TRBJ2-7; size: .; D: .; V: TRBV12-3/TRBV12-4; CDR3: CASSLGGHEQYF; DNA: TGTGCCAGCAGTTTAGGGGGCCACGAGCAGTACTTC
J: TRBJ2-1; size: few; D: .; V: TRBV11-2; CDR3: CASSSPPNNEQFF; DNA: TGTGCCAGCAGCTCCCCTCCAAATAATGAGCAGTTCTTC
J: TRBJ2-1; size: few; D: TRBD1; V: TRBV11-2; CDR3: CASLGQGLNEQFF; DNA: TGTGCCAGCCTGGGACAGGGCCTCAATGAGCAGTTCTTC
J: TRBJ2-3; size: many; D: .; V: TRBV5-1; CDR3: CASSWGLEGDTQYF; DNA: TGCGCCAGCAGCTGGGGATTAGAGGGAGATACGCAGTATTTT
J: TRBJ2-2; size: .; D: .; V: TRBV5-1; CDR3: CASRYRVTNTGELFF; DNA: TGCGCCAGCCGATACAGGGTTACGAACACCGGGGAGCTGTTTTTT
J: TRBJ2-1; size: .; D: TRBD2; V: TRBV6-5; CDR3: CASSPRHTSGVLNEQFF; DNA: TGTGCCAGCAGTCCCCGGCATACTAGCGGGGTTCTAAATGAGCAGTTCTTC
J: TRBJ1-2; size: few; D: .; V: TRBV6-5; CDR3: CASSYSGGIGSGYTF; DNA: TGTGCCAGCAGTTACTCCGGGGGCATTGGGTCTGGCTACACCTTC
J: TRBJ2-5; size: .; D: .; V: TRBV6-2/TRBV6-3; CDR3: CASRLTIGVRKETQYF; DNA: TGTGCCAGCAGACTCACCATTGGTGTGAGAAAAGAGACCCAGTACTTC
J: TRBJ1-1; size: .; D: .; V: TRBV11-2; CDR3: CASTKEVVTEAFF; DNA: TGTGCCAGCACTAAGGAGGTGGTCACTGAAGCTTTCTTT
J: TRBJ2-5; size: few; D: .; V: TRBV19; CDR3: CASSMAETLQETQYF; DNA: TGTGCCAGTAGTATGGCGGAGACACTCCAAGAGACCCAGTACTTC
J: TRBJ2-6; size: many; D: .; V: TRBV4-3; CDR3: CASSLRVISGANVLTF; DNA: TGCGCCAGCAGCCTGAGAGTTATCTCTGGGGCCAACGTCCTGACTTTC
J: TRBJ1-2; size: .; D: TRBD1; V: TRBV7-2; CDR3: CASSLAQGGYGYTF; DNA: TGTGCCAGCAGCTTAGCGCAGGGGGGTTATGGCTACACCTTC
J: TRBJ2-3; size: few; D: TRBD2; V: TRBV9; CDR3: CASRPTSGGAGDTQYF; DNA: TGTGCCAGCAGACCCACTAGCGGGGGGGCTGGAGATACGCAGTATTTT
J: TRBJ1-3; size: few; D: .; V: TRBV20-1; CDR3: CSARDPNSGNTIYF; DNA: TGCAGTGCTAGAGATCCGAACTCTGGAAACACCATATATTTT
J: TRBJ2-4; size: few; D: TRBD2; V: TRBV7-6; CDR3: CASSRGPGSGGAKNIQYF; DNA: TGTGCCAGCAGCCGCGGCCCTGGGAGCGGGGGGGCCAAAAACATTCAGTACTTC
J: TRBJ2-3; size: .; D: .; V: TRBV5-4; CDR3: CARCIPTDTQYF; DNA: TGTGCCCGCTGCATCCCCACAGATACGCAGTATTTT
J: TRBJ1-2; size: few; D: TRBD1; V: TRBV14; CDR3: CASSPRTGHGYTF; DNA: TGTGCCAGCAGCCCGAGGACAGGGCATGGCTACACCTTC
J: TRBJ2-3; size: .; D: .; V: TRBV29-1; CDR3: CSVAQGLGTDTQYF; DNA: TGCAGCGTTGCGCAGGGGCTCGGCACAGATACGCAGTATTTT
J: TRBJ1-4; size: .; D: .; V: TRBV7-9; CDR3: CASSRVGGSNEKLFF; DNA: TGTGCCAGCAGCCGTGTGGGGGGGTCGAATGAAAAACTGTTTTTT
J: TRBJ2-3; size: .; D: .; V: TRBV7-3; CDR3: CASSSLVGRVVDTQYF; DNA: TGTGCCAGCAGCTCCCTGGTAGGAAGGGTAGTAGATACGCAGTATTTT
J: TRBJ2-5; size: few; D: TRBD2; V: TRBV2; CDR3: CSFSGLAGIQETQYF; DNA: TGTTCTTTTTCGGGGCTAGCGGGGATCCAAGAGACCCAGTACTTC
J: TRBJ1-1; size: .; D: .; V: TRBV6-5; CDR3: CASSYGQTGAEAFF; DNA: TGTGCCAGCAGTTACGGCCAAACTGGGGCTGAAGCTTTCTTT
J: TRBJ2-2; size: few; D: .; V: TRBV21-1; CDR3: CASSNFSRFTGELFF; DNA: TGTGCCAGCAGCAATTTCTCCCGATTCACCGGGGAGCTGTTTTTT
J: TRBJ2-7; size: few; D: TRBD1; V: TRBV18; CDR3: CASSTRQGANEQYF; DNA: TGTGCCAGCTCAACGCGACAGGGGGCTAACGAGCAGTACTTC
J: TRBJ1-1; size: .; D: .; V: TRBV7-2; CDR3: CASSFRGRSTEAFF; DNA: TGTGCCAGCAGCTTCCGGGGGCGGTCGACTGAAGCTTTCTTT
J: TRBJ2-5; size: many; D: TRBD1; V: TRBV5-1; CDR3: CASSSTGPETQYF; DNA: TGCGCCAGCAGCTCGACAGGGCCGGAGACCCAGTACTTC
J: TRBJ2-3; size: .; D: .; V: TRBV5-5; CDR3: CASSWMVGTDTQYF; DNA: TGTGCCAGCAGCTGGATGGTCGGCACAGATACGCAGTATTTT
J: TRBJ1-1; size: few; D: .; V: TRBV6-5; CDR3: CASRQGRGTEAFF; DNA: TGTGCCAGCAGACAGGGTAGGGGCACTGAAGCTTTCTTT
J: TRBJ2-1; size: .; D: .; V: TRBV4-1; CDR3: CASSLDRQATYNEQFF; DNA: TGCGCCAGCAGCCTAGATAGACAGGCCACCTACAATGAGCAGTTCTTC
J: TRBJ1-2; size: .; D: .; V: TRBV28; CDR3: CASRNRDHYGYTF; DNA: TGTGCCAGCAGAAACAGGGATCACTATGGCTACACCTTC
J: TRBJ1-1; size: .; D: .; V: TRBV20-1; CDR3: CSASGRTEAFF; DNA: TGCAGTGCTAGTGGCCGGACTGAAGCTTTCTTT
J: TRBJ2-1; size: .; D: TRBD2; V: TRBV5-5; CDR3: CASSSTSGSNEQFF; DNA: TGTGCCAGCAGCTCGACTAGCGGGAGCAATGAGCAGTTCTTC
J: TRBJ2-7; size: few; D: .; V: TRBV29-1; CDR3: CSVERGVPYEQYF; DNA: TGCAGCGTTGAAAGGGGAGTCCCCTACGAGCAGTACTTC
J: TRBJ2-7; size: few; D: .; V: TRBV2; CDR3: CASSVGHEQYF; DNA: TGTGCCAGCAGTGTCGGGCACGAGCAGTACTTC
J: TRBJ2-5; size: .; D: TRBD2; V: TRBV7-8; CDR3: CASSLTSGRGETQYF; DNA: TGTGCCAGCAGCTTAACTAGCGGGAGAGGAGAGACCCAGTACTTC
J: TRBJ1-2; size: .; D: .; V: TRBV6-2/TRBV6-3; CDR3: CASSYEGNYGYTF; DNA: TGTGCCAGCAGTTACGAGGGGAACTATGGCTACACCTTC
J: TRBJ2-3; size: many; D: .; V: TRBV11-2; CDR3: CASSPLADTQYF; DNA: TGTGCCAGCAGCCCTCTTGCAGATACGCAGTATTTT
J: TRBJ1-2; size: few; D: .; V: TRBV20-1; CDR3: CSARDPQGRRGYTF; DNA: TGCAGTGCTAGAGATCCCCAGGGGCGGCGTGGCTACACCTTC
J: TRBJ1-2; size: few; D: .; V: TRBV6-5; CDR3: CASSYRSSGVLSGYTF; DNA: TGTGCCAGCAGTTACCGGTCGTCAGGTGTTCTGAGCGGCTACACCTTC
J: TRBJ2-7; size: .; D: TRBD1; V: TRBV4-3; CDR3: CASSQHRDRGFQQYF; DNA: TGCGCCAGCAGCCAACACCGGGACAGGGGGTTCCAGCAGTACTTC
J: TRBJ1-1; size: .; D: TRBD1; V: TRBV10-3; CDR3: CAISGTGIPEAFF; DNA: TGTGCCATCAGTGGGACAGGGATCCCTGAAGCTTTCTTT
J: TRBJ2-7; size: few; D: .; V: TRBV12-3/TRBV12-4; CDR3: CASRWGTEDEQYF; DNA: TGTGCCAGCAGATGGGGCACGGAGGACGAGCAGTACTTC
J: TRBJ1-2; size: many; D: .; V: TRBV28; CDR3: CASSPGANYGYTF; DNA: TGTGCCAGCAGTCCGGGGGCTAACTATGGCTACACCTTC
J: TRBJ2-3; size: .; D: TRBD2; V: TRBV20-1; CDR3: CSGTGTSGGRTDTQYF; DNA: TGCAGTGGGACCGGGACTAGCGGGGGCCGCACAGATACGCAGTATTTT
J: TRBJ2-2; size: few; D: .; V: TRBV18; CDR3: CASSPRPGANTGELFF; DNA: TGTGCCAGCTCACCACGTCCGGGGGCGAACACCGGGGAGCTGTTTTTT
J: TRBJ2-1; size: many; D: .; V: TRBV20-1; CDR3: CSAPRDFYNEQFF; DNA: TGCAGTGCCCCCCGGGACTTCTACAATGAGCAGTTCTTC
J: TRBJ2-3; size: few; D: .; V: TRBV7-8; CDR3: CASSPWRVRGTQYF; DNA: TGTGCCAGCAGCCCCTGGAGGGTAAGGGGTACGCAGTATTTT
J: TRBJ2-3; size: .; D: TRBD2; V: TRBV7-2; CDR3: CASSLAGSGGPTDTQYF; DNA: TGTGCCAGCAGCTTAGCGGGGTCGGGGGGGCCCACAGATACGCAGTATTTT
J: TRBJ1-1; size: many; D: .; V: TRBV20-1; CDR3: CSAREGPGVTEAFF; DNA: TGCAGTGCTAGAGAGGGGCCAGGCGTCACTGAAGCTTTCTTT
J: TRBJ2-1; size: few; D: TRBD2; V: TRBV5-1; CDR3: CASRLAGGTVNEQFF; DNA: TGCGCCAGCCGACTAGCGGGGGGTACCGTAAATGAGCAGTTCTTC
J: TRBJ1-1; size: few; D: TRBD1; V: TRBV14; CDR3: CASSPETGIGTEAFF; DNA: TGTGCCAGCAGCCCGGAGACAGGGATCGGCACTGAAGCTTTCTTT
J: TRBJ2-3; size: .; D: TRBD2; V: TRBV11-1; CDR3: CASSPQRGGLLDTQYF; DNA: TGTGCCAGCAGCCCTCAGCGGGGGGGCTTGTTAGATACGCAGTATTTT
J: TRBJ1-2; size: .; D: .; V: TRBV3-1; CDR3: CASSYTSIQVGIGYTF; DNA: TGTGCCAGCAGCTACACGTCGATTCAGGTCGGCATCGGCTACACCTTC
J: TRBJ2-3; size: .; D: TRBD2; V: TRBV6-2/TRBV6-3; CDR3: CASSYERTSGGTDTQYF; DNA: TGTGCCAGCAGTTACGAGCGGACTAGCGGGGGCACAGATACGCAGTATTTT
J: TRBJ2-3; size: .; D: .; V: TRBV28; CDR3: CASSTPGSLRDTQYF; DNA: TGTGCCAGCAGCACCCCTGGCTCCCTACGTGATACGCAGTATTTT
J: TRBJ2-2; size: .; D: TRBD2; V: TRBV20-1; CDR3: CSASSSGGADTGELFF; DNA: TGCAGTGCTAGTTCTAGCGGGGGGGCGGACACCGGGGAGCTGTTTTTT